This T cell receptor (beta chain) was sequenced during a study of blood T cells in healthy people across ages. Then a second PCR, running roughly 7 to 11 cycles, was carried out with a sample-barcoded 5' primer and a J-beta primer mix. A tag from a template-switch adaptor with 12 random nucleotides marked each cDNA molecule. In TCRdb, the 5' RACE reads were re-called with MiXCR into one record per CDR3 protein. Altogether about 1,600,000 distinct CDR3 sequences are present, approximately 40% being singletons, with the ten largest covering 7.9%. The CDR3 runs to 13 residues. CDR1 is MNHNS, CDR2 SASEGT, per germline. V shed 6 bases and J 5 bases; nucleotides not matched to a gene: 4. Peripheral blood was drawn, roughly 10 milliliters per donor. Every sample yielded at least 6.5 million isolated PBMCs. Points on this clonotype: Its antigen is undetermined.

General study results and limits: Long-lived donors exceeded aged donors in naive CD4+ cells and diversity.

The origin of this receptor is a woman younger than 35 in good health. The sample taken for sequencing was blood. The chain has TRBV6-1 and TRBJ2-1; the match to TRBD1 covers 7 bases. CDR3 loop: CASRKGADNEQFF. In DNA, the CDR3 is TGTGCCAGCAGGAAGGGGGCAGACAATGAGCAGTTCTTC.